The entry that follows covers one TCR beta chain sequence. Antigen: not known. V dropped 4 bases and J dropped 11 bases, with 13 bases sitting between them. The length of the CDR3 is 12 residues. CDR1 and CDR2 (germline): LNHDA, SQIVND (reference sequence). The data originate from a study of CD8+ T cells in alopecia areata. Study-level background: Treatment of the treated patients consisted of oral tofacitinib, 5 to 10 mg twice daily. Tofacitinib ran for 6 to 18 months before 6 months off drug. Study-level results: The study also sequences resident alphabeta T cells of normal skin in scalp samples.

After isolation, RNA underwent reverse transcription to generate cDNA as the sequencing template. Profiled with immunoSEQ multiplex PCR; TCRdb holds only in-frame clones, not every one. The sample lists 7,000 to 9,500 clones, approximately 50% seen once, with about 12% in the top ten. Alopecia areata patients provided lesional scalp punch biopsies and peripheral blood, both collected for the study. Material: skin, obtained at week 0. The sequence came from a human donor with alopecia areata. The V and J genes are TRBV19 and TRBJ2-3; D is uncertain. CDR3 region: CASSTRQTQQYF. DNA of the CDR3: TGTGCCAGTAGTACCAGACAAACACAGCAGTATTTT.